In its sample, the clone carrying this T cell receptor (beta chain) was seen many times. Its matching antigen is unknown. From RNA, the CDR3 regions of TCR beta chains were amplified and sequenced. Second-round multiplex PCR came after a first-round RT-PCR that employed HTBI primers. Via MiXCR, TCRdb re-called the multiplex PCR reads, giving one row per CDR3 protein. Of hundreds of thousands of distinct CDR3 sequences in the sample, roughly 20% were seen once. The PBMCs used were ones drawn from approximately 10 ml of fresh peripheral blood. The sample is drawn from a study of Graves' ophthalmopathy and Graves' hyperthyroidism. General study findings and limits: Classification of ophthalmopathy versus stable hyperthyroidism by a 13-signature model yielded around 90% sensitivity and about 83% specificity. The model predicted progression of ophthalmopathy with a sensitivity of 60% to 71%, and its specificity was 72% to 80%. Blood also harbored most expanded thyroid clonotypes above 0.001 frequency.

CDR3 length equals 15 residues. With 3 bases clipped from V and 5 bases from J, the junction kept 11 bases outside the gene matches. The germline CDR1 and CDR2 sequences are DFQATT and SNEGSKA (reference sequence). The rearrangement joins TRBV20-1 to TRBJ2-5; 8 bases match TRBD2. The sequence derives from a woman under 30 with stable Graves' hyperthyroidism. Some clones in this sample may be carry-over from other donors' samples. Sequenced input: peripheral blood. CDR3 sequence: CSASSWSGRPETQYF. CDR3 sequence (DNA): TGCAGTGCTAGTAGCTGGAGCGGGAGACCTGAGACCCAGTACTTC.